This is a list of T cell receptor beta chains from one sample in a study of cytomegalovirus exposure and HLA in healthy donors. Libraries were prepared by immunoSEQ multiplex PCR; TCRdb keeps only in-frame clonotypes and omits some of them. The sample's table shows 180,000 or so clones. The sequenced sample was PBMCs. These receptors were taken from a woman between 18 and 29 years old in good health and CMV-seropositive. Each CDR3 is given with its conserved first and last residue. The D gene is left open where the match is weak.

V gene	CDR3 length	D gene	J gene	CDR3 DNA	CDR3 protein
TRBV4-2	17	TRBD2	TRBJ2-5	TGTGCCAGCAGCCAAGATCATTGGACTAGCGGAGGGGGGACCCAGTACTTC	CASSQDHWTSGGGTQYF
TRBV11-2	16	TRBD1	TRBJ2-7	TGTGCCAGCAGCTTACTTCCGGGACAGGGGGGCTACGAGCAGTACTTC	CASSLLPGQGGYEQYF
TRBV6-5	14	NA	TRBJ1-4	TGTGCCAGCAGTTACGATAGAAGGGGTGAAAAACTGTTTTTT	CASSYDRRGEKLFF
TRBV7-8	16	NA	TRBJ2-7	TGTGCCAGCAGCTTAGAGCAACCCAGGACAGCCTACGAGCAGTACTTC	CASSLEQPRTAYEQYF
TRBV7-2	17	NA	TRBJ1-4	TGTGCCAGCAGCTTAAGAGGGGTGCCAGGGGCTGGGGAAAAACTGTTTTTC	CASSLRGVPGAGEKLFF
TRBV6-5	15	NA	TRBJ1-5	TGTGCCAGCAAGAGCTCAGGCCGTGAAAGTCAGCCCCAGCATTTT	CASKSSGRESQPQHF
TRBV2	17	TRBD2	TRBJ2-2	TGTGCCAGCAGTTCGGGACTAGCGGGAGGGCTGGCCGGGGAGCTGTTTTTT	CASSSGLAGGLAGELFF
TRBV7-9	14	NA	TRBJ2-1	TGTGCCAGCAGCTTCGGGTTAGATATCTTTGAGCAGTTCTTC	CASSFGLDIFEQFF
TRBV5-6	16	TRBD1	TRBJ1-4	TGTGCCAGCAGCAGGGACAGGGGAAGGATTGCTGAAAAACTGTTTTTT	CASSRDRGRIAEKLFF
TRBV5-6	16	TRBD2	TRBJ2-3	TGTGCCAGCAGCTTGGAGGTAGCGGGGGTAACAGATACGCAGTATTTT	CASSLEVAGVTDTQYF
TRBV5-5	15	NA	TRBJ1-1	TGTGCCAGCAGCTCCAACGGGGGACCGAACACTGAAGCTTTCTTT	CASSSNGGPNTEAFF
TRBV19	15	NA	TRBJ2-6	TGTGCCAGTAGGAAAGACAACTCTGGGGCCAACGTCCTGACTTTC	CASRKDNSGANVLTF
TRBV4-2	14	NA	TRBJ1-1	TGTGCCAGCAGCCAAGATTTGGAGGGTCTGGAAGCTTTCTTT	CASSQDLEGLEAFF
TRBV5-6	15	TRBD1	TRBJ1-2	TGTGCCAGCAGCTTGGTTGACAGGGGGCGAAGGGGCTACACCTTC	CASSLVDRGRRGYTF
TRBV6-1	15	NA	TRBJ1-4	TGTGCCAGCAGACCAAACAGGGCGAGGGATGAAAAACTGTTTTTT	CASRPNRARDEKLFF
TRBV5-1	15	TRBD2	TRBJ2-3	TGCGCCAGCAGCTCGAGCGGGGAGAGCACAGATACGCAGTATTTT	CASSSSGESTDTQYF
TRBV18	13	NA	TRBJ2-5	TGTGCCAGCTCACCCCGACGGAGAGAGACCCAGTACTTC	CASSPRRRETQYF
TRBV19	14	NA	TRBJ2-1	TGTGCCAGTAGTATCGGGCAGGGTCGCGATGAGCAGTTCTTC	CASSIGQGRDEQFF
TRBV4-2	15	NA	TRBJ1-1	TGTGCCAGCAGCCCCGAGGGAGGGGTTGGCACTGAAGCTTTCTTT	CASSPEGGVGTEAFF
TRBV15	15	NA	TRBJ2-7	TGTGCCACCAGCAGAGATCAGGGGTACTCGGACGAGCAGTACTTC	CATSRDQGYSDEQYF
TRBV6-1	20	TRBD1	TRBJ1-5	TGTGCCAGCAGTGAAGAGGGCCCAGACAGGGGCTACTTGAGCAATCAGCCCCAGCATTTT	CASSEEGPDRGYLSNQPQHF
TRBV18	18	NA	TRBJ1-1	TGTGCCAGCTCACCAAGGTCGCAGGGTCTCGCTGGGAACACTGAAGCTTTCTTT	CASSPRSQGLAGNTEAFF
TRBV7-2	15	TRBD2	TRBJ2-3	TGTGCCAGCAGCATCGGACTAGCGAGCACAGATACGCAGTATTTT	CASSIGLASTDTQYF
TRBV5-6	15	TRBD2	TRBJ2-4	TGTGCCAGCAGCCCGGGGGGGACACGATCTGCCATTCAGTACTTC	CASSPGGTRSAIQYF
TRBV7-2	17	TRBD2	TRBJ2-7	TGTGCCAGCAGCTTAGTTAGCGGGAGTGGGGGATTCTACGAGCAGTACTTC	CASSLVSGSGGFYEQYF
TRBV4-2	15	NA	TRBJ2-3	TGTGCCAGCAGCCAGATACCAGGGAGGTCAGATACGCAGTATTTT	CASSQIPGRSDTQYF
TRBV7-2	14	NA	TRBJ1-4	TGTGCCAGCAGCCCCCGAACCGCGGGTGAAAAACTGTTTTTT	CASSPRTAGEKLFF
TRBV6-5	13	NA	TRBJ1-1	TGTGCCAGCAGTTTCCTCTCGACAGGTGAAGCTTTCTTT	CASSFLSTGEAFF
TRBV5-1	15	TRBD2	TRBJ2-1	TGCGCCAGCAGCTTACTAGCGGGAGATGGCAATGAGCAGTTCTTC	CASSLLAGDGNEQFF
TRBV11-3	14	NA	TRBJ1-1	TGTGCCAGCAGCTTAGACAGGACAAACACTGAAGCTTTCTTT	CASSLDRTNTEAFF
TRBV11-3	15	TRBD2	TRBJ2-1	TGTGCCAGCAGCTTGGGAGCGGGGGGGGTTAATGAGCAGTTCTTC	CASSLGAGGVNEQFF
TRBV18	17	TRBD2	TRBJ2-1	TGTGCCAGCTCACCCATCCCCGGGAGGAGCCCCTACAATGAGCAGTTCTTC	CASSPIPGRSPYNEQFF
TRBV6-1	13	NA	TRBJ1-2	TGTGCCAGCAGTAGGGTGGGGCTCTATGGCTACACCTTC	CASSRVGLYGYTF
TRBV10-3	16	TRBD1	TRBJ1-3	TGTGCCATCAGCCGGGACAGGTCACGCTCTGGAAACACCATATATTTT	CAISRDRSRSGNTIYF
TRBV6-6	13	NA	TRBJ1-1	TGTGCCAGCAGTTACAGGGGGATGACTGAAGCTTTCTTT	CASSYRGMTEAFF
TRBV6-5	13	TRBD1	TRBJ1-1	TGTGCCAGCAGCCGACGAGGACAGGGTGAAGCTTTCTTT	CASSRRGQGEAFF
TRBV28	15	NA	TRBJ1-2	TGTGCCAGCAGTCCCCCCCCGGAGGCCCAAGGTGGCTACACCTTC	CASSPPPEAQGGYTF
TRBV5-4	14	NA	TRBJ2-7	TGTGCCAGCAGCTTGGCAGGCCCCCCCTACGAGCAGTACTTC	CASSLAGPPYEQYF
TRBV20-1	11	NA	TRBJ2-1	TGCAGCGCGGGTGGGATCAATGAGCAGTTCTTC	CSAGGINEQFF
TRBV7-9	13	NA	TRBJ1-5	TGTGCCAGCAGCCCCCTGGGGGGTGAGGACCAGCATTTT	CASSPLGGEDQHF
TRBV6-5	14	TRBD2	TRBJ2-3	TGTGCCAGCAGCGGGGGACTAGAGACAGATACGCAGTATTTT	CASSGGLETDTQYF
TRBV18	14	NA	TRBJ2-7	TGTGCCAGCTCACCTGGCGGCCGCCTTTACGAGCAGTACTTC	CASSPGGRLYEQYF
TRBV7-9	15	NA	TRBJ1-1	TGTGCCAGCAGCGTTCGGGGGGGGGAGGGCACTGAAGCTTTCTTT	CASSVRGGEGTEAFF
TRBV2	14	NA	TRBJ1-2	TGTGCCAGCAGTGAGAGGGGGTTTAACTATGGCTACACCTTC	CASSERGFNYGYTF
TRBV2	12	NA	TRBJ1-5	TGTGCCAGCACTCGGAGGGACCAGCCCCAGCATTTT	CASTRRDQPQHF
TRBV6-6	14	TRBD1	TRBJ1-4	TGTGCCAGCCGGGACAGGGCTTTAGGAGAAAAACTGTTTTTT	CASRDRALGEKLFF
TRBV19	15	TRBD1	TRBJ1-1	TGTGCCAGTAGTACAAGACAGGGGGAAAAGTCTGAAGCTTTCTTT	CASSTRQGEKSEAFF
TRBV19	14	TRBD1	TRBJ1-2	TGTGCCAGTAGTAGAGACAGGGGGCAAGGTGGCTACACCTTC	CASSRDRGQGGYTF
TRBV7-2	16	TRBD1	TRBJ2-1	TGTGCCAGCAGCTACCCCGGGACAGGGGTTTACAATGAGCAGTTCTTC	CASSYPGTGVYNEQFF
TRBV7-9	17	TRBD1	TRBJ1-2	TGTGCCAGCAGCCATGGACAGGGGGATTTGACTGGCTATGGCTACACCTTC	CASSHGQGDLTGYGYTF
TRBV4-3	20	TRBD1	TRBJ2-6	TGCGCCAGCAGCCAAGATGGGGCAGGGGGCTCTCTCGCTGGGGCCAACGTCCTGACTTTC	CASSQDGAGGSLAGANVLTF
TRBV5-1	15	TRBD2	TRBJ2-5	TGCGCCAGCAGCCCAGGGACTAAGGTCGGAGAGACCCAGTACTTC	CASSPGTKVGETQYF
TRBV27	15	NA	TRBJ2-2	TGTGCCAGCAGTTTAGAGGGCCCTAACACCGGGGAGCTGTTTTTT	CASSLEGPNTGELFF